The sequence of this T cell receptor (beta chain) was determined in a study of PD-L1 blockade in urothelial cancer. Using immunoSEQ multiplex PCR, the repertoire was profiled, and TCRdb retains in-frame clones only, with some absent. This table has about 76,000 clones, approximately 90% appearing once. Indicated time point: peripheral blood 6 weeks after treatment start. The sample here was PBMCs, taken around atezolizumab (anti-PD-L1) treatment. This clonotype originated in a woman older than 75 with urothelial cancer.

CDR3 coding DNA: TGTGCCAGTAGTATAAAGGGCGGGGGCCCGGGGACCCAGTACTTC. This translates into CASSIKGGGPGTQYF. The chain links TRBV19 to TRBJ2-5; possibly TRBD2 for D (7 bases). The germline gives CDR1 LNHDA, CDR2 SQIVND (reference sequence). Trimming took off 2 bases at V and 7 bases at J, with 17 bases between the two ends. There are 15 residues in the CDR3.